Below are 32 T cell receptor beta chains sequenced from a single sample in a study of shared clonotypes between healthy human individuals. Naive CD8 cells, CD45RO-negative and positively selected for CCR7, excluded terminally differentiated effector memory CD45RA+ cells. The table came from immunoSEQ multiplex PCR; TCRdb's copy has only in-frame clones and leaves some out. Found here are roughly 550,000 clones, 95% to 96% of them singletons; the top ten hold 0.1% to 0.11%. Sample: naive CD8+ T cells sorted from blood. The receptors here all came from a woman aged 30 to 39 in good health.

J is TRBJ2-7 and V is TRBV11-2; TRBD1 matches at 7 bases. The V segment lost 3 bases and the J segment 4 bases; nucleotides outside the gene matches: 12. Germline CDR1 reads SGHAT; CDR2 reads FQNNGV. There are 16 residues in the CDR3. CDR3 loop: CASSFGGKGAGYEQYF. For the CDR3, the DNA is TGTGCCAGCAGCTTTGGTGGAAAGGGGGCAGGGTACGAGCAGTACTTC.

Concerning this clone: At one boundary the junction diverges from the germline segment, which might be a read error. The chain is built from TRBV28 and TRBJ2-2, with no clear D. Per the germline V gene, CDR1 is MDHEN and CDR2 is SYDVKM. The CDR3 has 14 amino acids. For the CDR3, the DNA is TGTGCCAGCAGTTTAAGGCTGAACGCCGGGGAGCTGTTTTTT. Translation: CASSLRLNAGELFF.

The rearrangement uses TRBV27 and TRBJ2-1; TRBD2 matches 10 bases. Germline CDR1 and CDR2: MNHEY and SMNVEV (reference sequence). This CDR3 has 15 amino acids. The junction had 8 bases not matched to a gene; V was cut back by 2 bases and J by 10 bases. Written as DNA, the CDR3 is TGTGCCAGCAGTTTACGAGCGGGAGGGCCAGGGGAGCAGTTCTTC. Protein product: CASSLRAGGPGEQFF.

The chain employs TRBV14 and TRBJ2-1, with D perhaps given as TRBD1 or TRBD2 (5 bases each). V dropped 6 bases and J dropped 4 bases, with 10 bases sitting between them. CDR1 and CDR2 from the germline V gene are SGHDN and FVKESK. CDR3 size: 13 residues. The CDR3 DNA reads as TGTGCCAGCAGGCAGGGCGGGTACAATGAGCAGTTCTTC. It codes for CASRQGGYNEQFF.

This sequence joins TRBV4-1 and TRBJ1-4; D possibly corresponds to TRBD1 (5 bases). V was cut by 3 bases and J by 2 bases, with 13 bases left in between. CDR3 length: 16 residues. Germline CDR1 is MGHRA and CDR2 is YSYEKL. In DNA form, the CDR3 reads TGCGCCAGCAGCCAGCCCGCCGGGACGACTAATGAAAAACTGTTTTTT. Its protein product is CASSQPAGTTNEKLFF.

The gene calls are TRBV30 and TRBJ2-7; no clear D. V lost 2 bases and J 1 base, leaving 18 bases between the germline ends. This CDR3 has 16 residues. Germline CDR1 is GTSNPN and CDR2 is SVGIG (reference sequence). CDR3 protein: CAWSHPETRRSYEQYF. DNA of the CDR3: TGTGCCTGGAGTCACCCAGAGACTCGGCGGTCCTACGAGCAGTACTTC.

The chain is built from TRBV13 and TRBJ2-2; D remains unclear. The CDR3 contains 16 residues. Germline V gene lookup returns CDR1 PRHDT and CDR2 FYEKMQ (reference sequence). Trimming stripped 0 bases from V and 1 base from J, with 9 bases between. The CDR3: CASSLGDQRNTGELFF. The CDR3 region has the DNA TGTGCCAGCAGCTTAGGGGACCAAAGGAACACCGGGGAGCTGTTTTTT.

The chain recombines TRBV7-9 with TRBJ1-1; D not resolved. CDR1 is SEHNR and CDR2 is FQNEAQ in the germline V gene (reference sequence). Trimming left V 1 base short and J 11 bases short, with 11 bases between. The CDR3 extends over 12 amino acids. The CDR3 region is CASSLGCAAAFF. CDR3 nucleotides: TGTGCCAGCAGCTTAGGTTGCGCCGCCGCTTTCTTT.

As DNA, the CDR3 is TGTGCCATCAGTGGTGGCTTCCGGGGGGGTGTTGAAGGCTACACCTTC. It encodes CAISGGFRGGVEGYTF. The V and J genes are TRBV10-3 and TRBJ1-2; maybe TRBD1 (5 bases). V lost 4 bases, J lost 8 bases, and 23 bases lay in between. The CDR3 has 16 residues. Germline lookup yields CDR1 ENHRY and CDR2 SYGVKD.

The J gene is TRBJ2-3, the V gene TRBV5-4, with TRBD2 matching over 9 bases. The junction had 2 bases not matched to a gene; V was cut back by 3 bases and J by 0 bases. Germline-derived CDR1 and CDR2 are SGHNT and YYREEE (reference sequence). The CDR3 sequence is 15 residues long. The CDR3 DNA follows: TGTGCCAGCAGCTCGGGGACTAGCAGCACAGATACGCAGTATTTT. Translated, it gives CASSSGTSSTDTQYF.

The CDR3 is CAISETRGSTEAFF. In DNA form, the CDR3 reads TGTGCCATCAGTGAGACCAGGGGGTCTACTGAAGCTTTCTTT. The chain has TRBV10-3 and TRBJ1-1; 7 bases map to TRBD1. There are 14 residues in the CDR3. V was pared by 2 bases and J by 5 bases, with 5 bases of the junction left unmatched. Germline CDR1 is ENHRY and CDR2 is SYGVKD.

This rearrangement joins TRBV7-9 to TRBJ2-1; D not resolved. V shed 1 base and J shed 7 bases, with 11 bases lying between them. This CDR3 is 14 amino acids long. Germline CDR1 SEHNR, CDR2 FQNEAQ (reference sequence). The DNA for the CDR3 is TGTGCCAGCAGCTTAGGAACAAATACTAATGAGCAGTTCTTC. It is translated as CASSLGTNTNEQFF.

The CDR3 bases are TGTGCCAGCAGTCCCCGACAGGGGGCGAGATACAATGAGCAGTTCTTC. This translates into CASSPRQGARYNEQFF. The chain carries TRBV27 and TRBJ2-1; the match to TRBD1 covers 10 bases. The CDR3 sequence is 16 residues long. The germline V gene encodes CDR1 MNHEY and CDR2 SMNVEV (reference sequence). The J segment lost 4 bases and the V segment lost 5 bases, leaving 8 bases of the junction unmatched.

The CDR3 DNA sequence: TGTGCCAGCAGCTTACATGACGGGACAGGGAAAAACATTCAGTACTTC. Translated: CASSLHDGTGKNIQYF. The genes are TRBV13 and TRBJ2-4; 9 nucleotides match TRBD1. The CDR3 is 16 amino acids. V lost 2 bases, J lost 4 bases, and 6 bases stayed unmatched. The V gene's germline CDR1 is PRHDT and CDR2 FYEKMQ (reference sequence).

The chain is built from TRBV4-1 and TRBJ2-1; 10 nucleotides match TRBD2. V dropped 0 bases and J dropped 7; count of bases not matched to a gene: 9. CDR3 size: 17 residues. Germline CDR1 reads MGHRA; CDR2 reads YSYEKL. Here the CDR3 reads CASSQDEREGISNEQFF. In DNA, the CDR3 is TGCGCCAGCAGCCAAGATGAGCGGGAGGGCATATCGAATGAGCAGTTCTTC.

This chain uses TRBV7-9 with TRBJ2-3; a weak D match, TRBD1 (6 bases). CDR1 is SEHNR and CDR2 is FQNEAQ in the germline V gene (reference sequence). The CDR3 sequence is 15 residues long. V was cut by 6 bases and J by 1 base, with 14 bases left in between. The CDR3 spells CASRISGVGTDTQYF. The CDR3 bases are TGTGCCAGCAGAATATCAGGGGTCGGCACAGATACGCAGTATTTT.

The chain uses TRBV30 and TRBJ1-2; no clear D. The germline V gene has CDR1 GTSNPN and CDR2 SVGIG (reference sequence). This CDR3 contains 11 residues. The V end lost 2 bases, the J end lost 4 bases, and 5 bases lay between the germline ends. The CDR3 nucleotides read TGTGCCTGGAGTCAGTTCTATGGCTACACCTTC. Translating gives CAWSQFYGYTF.

The V call is TRBV13, the J call TRBJ2-3, with TRBD2 matching 16 bases. Germline trimming cut 4 bases from V and 2 bases from J; bases unmatched to any gene: 3. CDR3 length equals 17 residues. Looked up from germline, CDR1 is PRHDT and CDR2 is FYEKMQ (reference sequence). The CDR3: CASSSGTSGRATDTQYF. Written as DNA, the CDR3 is TGTGCCAGCAGCTCCGGGACTAGCGGGAGGGCCACAGATACGCAGTATTTT.

The chain carries TRBV7-3 and TRBJ1-1, with D unresolved. The germline CDR1 and CDR2 sequences are SGHTA and FQGTGA. V was trimmed by 7 bases and J by 1 base, leaving 7 bases between them. The CDR3 is 12 amino acids. Written as DNA, the CDR3 is TGTGCCAGCACCCCCCAGAACACTGAAGCTTTCTTT. The encoded protein is CASTPQNTEAFF.

This rearrangement joins TRBV28 to TRBJ2-7; 9 bases agree with TRBD2. The J segment lost 4 bases and the V segment lost 0 bases, leaving 13 bases of the junction unmatched. The CDR3 is 18 residues long. The V gene's germline CDR1 is MDHEN and CDR2 SYDVKM. The CDR3 spells CASSLWLAGRRDIYEQYF. CDR3 in DNA: TGTGCCAGCAGTTTATGGCTAGCGGGAAGGAGGGATATATACGAGCAGTACTTC.

The V call is TRBV9, the J call TRBJ2-1, with D tentatively TRBD2 (5 bases). CDR1 and CDR2 (germline): SGDLS, YYNGEE. Deletions cut 4 bases from V and 4 bases from J, with 9 bases between. The CDR3 is 13 amino acids. The CDR3 nucleotides are TGTGCCAGCAGCAAAACTAGTTACAATGAGCAGTTCTTC. This encodes CASSKTSYNEQFF.

The chain combines TRBV9 with TRBJ1-1, with 7 bases fitting TRBD1. The germline CDR1 and CDR2 sequences are SGDLS and YYNGEE. V lost 0 bases to trimming and J lost 1 base; unmatched junction nucleotides: 6. CDR3 length: 16 amino acids. CDR3 sequence reads: CASSVGGTVRNTEAFF. CDR3 nucleotides: TGTGCCAGCAGCGTAGGGGGGACAGTCAGGAACACTGAAGCTTTCTTT.

The V call is TRBV10-2, the J call TRBJ1-2; 12 bases agree with TRBD1. Per the germline V gene, CDR1 is WSHSY and CDR2 is SAAADI. This CDR3 has 14 residues. V shed 6 bases, J shed 7 bases, and the junction held 6 bases outside the gene matches. Here the CDR3 DNA reads TGCGCCAGCAGCGCGGGACAGGGGGCGCGTGGCTACACCTTC. It specifies CASSAGQGARGYTF.

The V gene is TRBV7-9, the J gene TRBJ1-1; D is undetermined. There are 16 residues in the CDR3. Germline V gene lookup returns CDR1 SEHNR and CDR2 FQNEAQ (reference sequence). Trimming removed 4 bases from V and 4 bases from J, with 19 bases in between. DNA of the CDR3: TGTGCCAGCAGCTCACCGCTGACCCCCGGTGGCACTGAAGCTTTCTTT. Amino acids: CASSSPLTPGGTEAFF.

As concerns this clone: This same CDR3 is encoded by further DNA sequences in the sample. This chain joins TRBV7-9 and TRBJ2-7; D is unclear. Germline lookup yields CDR1 SEHNR and CDR2 FQNEAQ (reference sequence). The CDR3 is made up of 12 amino acids. The V and J ends lost 1 base and 3 bases respectively, with 4 bases between them. CDR3 DNA: TGTGCCAGCAGCTTAGGAAGCTACGAGCAGTACTTC. Encoded protein: CASSLGSYEQYF.

The sample holds one count of this clone. The chain links TRBV19 to TRBJ2-5, with 8 bases identical to TRBD2. With 4 bases clipped from V and 5 bases from J, the junction kept 6 bases outside the gene matches. This CDR3 is 14 amino acids long. Germline CDR1 and CDR2: LNHDA and SQIVND (reference sequence). CDR3 sequence: CASSTAGGWETQYF. The DNA of the CDR3 is TGTGCCAGTAGTACCGCGGGAGGCTGGGAGACCCAGTACTTC.

The rearrangement joins TRBV4-1 to TRBJ2-7; 9 nucleotides align to TRBD1. CDR3 length: 16 residues. The V and J ends lost 2 bases and 2 bases, in that order; junction bases with no gene match: 7. In germline, CDR1 is MGHRA, CDR2 YSYEKL. The CDR3 DNA reads TGCGCCAGCAGCCAATCGGGACAGGGATCAACCTACGAGCAGTACTTC. This gives the protein CASSQSGQGSTYEQYF.

As regards this clone: This same CDR3 is encoded by further DNA sequences in the sample. The chain recombines TRBV7-7 with TRBJ2-7; tentatively, D is TRBD2 (6 bases). The CDR3 is 14 amino acids. Germline loops: CDR1 SSHAT, CDR2 FNYEAQ (reference sequence). Trimming removed 0 bases at V and 2 bases at J, with 8 bases between. The CDR3 protein is CASSLASGPYEQYF. The CDR3 region has the DNA TGTGCCAGCAGCTTAGCTAGCGGACCCTACGAGCAGTACTTC. Full variable domain (missing parts from reference TRBV7-7 and TRBJ2-7): GAGVSQSPRYKVTKRGQDVTLRCDPISSHATLYWYQQALGQGPEFLTYFNYEAQPDKSGLPSDRFSAERPEGSISTLTIQRTEQRDSAMYRCASSLASGPYEQYFGPGTRLTVT.

In its sample, this clone was seen once. This chain connects TRBV4-1 to TRBJ1-5, with a tentative D call TRBD1 (6 bases). The CDR3 runs to 14 residues. The V end lost 4 bases, the J end lost 7 bases, and 14 bases lay between the germline ends. CDR1 MGHRA and CDR2 YSYEKL come from the germline V gene. The CDR3 DNA follows: TGCGCCAGCAGCCTTACCCAACAGGGACAGCCCCAGCATTTT. Protein sequence: CASSLTQQGQPQHF.

The V and J genes are TRBV27 and TRBJ2-2; D is possibly TRBD1 (5 bases). V was cut by 6 bases and J by 1 base, with 12 bases left in between. The CDR3 is 15 amino acids. In germline, CDR1 is MNHEY, CDR2 SMNVEV (reference sequence). The CDR3 DNA follows: TGTGCCAGCAGCCCGACAGTCAAGAACACCGGGGAGCTGTTTTTT. Translation: CASSPTVKNTGELFF.

The chain is built from TRBV4-1 and TRBJ2-3; 14 nucleotides line up with TRBD2. The CDR3 totals 17 residues. V was clipped by 4 bases and J by 7 bases; unmatched bases: 10. The germline CDR1 and CDR2 sequences are MGHRA and YSYEKL. As DNA, the CDR3 is TGCGCCAGCAGCCCCAAAAAGACTAGCGGGAGGGCCCATACGCAGTATTTT. Translation gives CASSPKKTSGRAHTQYF.

The CDR3 DNA is TGTGCCAGCAGTGACTTTGGGACAGGGCTCTCCTACGAGCAGTACTTC. Its translation is CASSDFGTGLSYEQYF. The chain uses TRBV2 and TRBJ2-7; 9 bases line up with TRBD1. Germline-derived CDR1 and CDR2 are SNHLY and FYNNEI. V shed 3 bases, J shed 0 bases, and the junction held 6 bases outside the gene matches. This CDR3 is built from 16 residues.